This T cell receptor beta chain originates from a study of shared clonotypes between healthy human individuals. Looked up from germline, CDR1 is LNHDA and CDR2 is SQIVND (reference sequence). The CDR3 consists of 14 residues. V shed 2 bases and J shed 7 bases, with 12 bases lying between them. The assay was run at deep level. Only in-frame clones appear in the TCRdb table, and some are missing; sequencing was by immunoSEQ multiplex PCR. The sample carries about 2.3 million clones, around 92% recorded once. With respect to this clone: Distinct nucleotide sequences in the sample also encode this CDR3.

What was sequenced was naive CD4+ T cells from PBMCs. The subset was: CD45RA+ positively selected. V usage is TRBV19 and J usage is TRBJ2-1; D may be TRBD2 (6 bases). This clonotype was obtained from a man younger than 35 in good health. Some clones in this sample may be carry-over from other donors' samples. CDR3 nucleotide sequence: TGTGCCAGTAGTATATGGCGGGGAACTAATGAGCAGTTCTTC. This codes for CASSIWRGTNEQFF.